The clone carrying this TCR beta chain was seen many times. Its specificity is not known. Patients were aged 18 to 65, had disease duration under 2 months, and had newly diagnosed hyperthyroidism. The J segment lost 5 bases and the V segment lost 0 bases, leaving 5 bases of the junction unmatched. Looked up from germline, CDR1 is ENHRY and CDR2 is SYGVKD. CDR3 size: 15 residues. This entry belongs to a study of T cells in Graves' hyperthyroidism and ophthalmopathy. RNA transcripts were the template for amplifying TCR beta CDR3 regions. The primer set for the first-round RT-PCR of the TCR CDR3 was HTBI. Each CDR3 protein is one row after TCRdb ran MiXCR on the multiplex PCR reads. The data hold about 300,000 distinct CDR3 sequences, with approximately 13% observed a single time. The study's findings and limits: Blood shared most expanded thyroid clonotypes above 0.001. A median around 6.4 months before onset, the model predicted ophthalmopathy.

This chain connects TRBV10-3 to TRBJ2-5, with TRBD2 matching over 8 bases. The TCR sequence derives from a woman aged 40 to 50 with Graves' hyperthyroidism. Sequenced sample: blood. This chain's CDR3 is CAISESGTSGETQYF. The DNA for the CDR3 is TGTGCCATCAGTGAGTCGGGGACTAGTGGCGAGACCCAGTACTTC.